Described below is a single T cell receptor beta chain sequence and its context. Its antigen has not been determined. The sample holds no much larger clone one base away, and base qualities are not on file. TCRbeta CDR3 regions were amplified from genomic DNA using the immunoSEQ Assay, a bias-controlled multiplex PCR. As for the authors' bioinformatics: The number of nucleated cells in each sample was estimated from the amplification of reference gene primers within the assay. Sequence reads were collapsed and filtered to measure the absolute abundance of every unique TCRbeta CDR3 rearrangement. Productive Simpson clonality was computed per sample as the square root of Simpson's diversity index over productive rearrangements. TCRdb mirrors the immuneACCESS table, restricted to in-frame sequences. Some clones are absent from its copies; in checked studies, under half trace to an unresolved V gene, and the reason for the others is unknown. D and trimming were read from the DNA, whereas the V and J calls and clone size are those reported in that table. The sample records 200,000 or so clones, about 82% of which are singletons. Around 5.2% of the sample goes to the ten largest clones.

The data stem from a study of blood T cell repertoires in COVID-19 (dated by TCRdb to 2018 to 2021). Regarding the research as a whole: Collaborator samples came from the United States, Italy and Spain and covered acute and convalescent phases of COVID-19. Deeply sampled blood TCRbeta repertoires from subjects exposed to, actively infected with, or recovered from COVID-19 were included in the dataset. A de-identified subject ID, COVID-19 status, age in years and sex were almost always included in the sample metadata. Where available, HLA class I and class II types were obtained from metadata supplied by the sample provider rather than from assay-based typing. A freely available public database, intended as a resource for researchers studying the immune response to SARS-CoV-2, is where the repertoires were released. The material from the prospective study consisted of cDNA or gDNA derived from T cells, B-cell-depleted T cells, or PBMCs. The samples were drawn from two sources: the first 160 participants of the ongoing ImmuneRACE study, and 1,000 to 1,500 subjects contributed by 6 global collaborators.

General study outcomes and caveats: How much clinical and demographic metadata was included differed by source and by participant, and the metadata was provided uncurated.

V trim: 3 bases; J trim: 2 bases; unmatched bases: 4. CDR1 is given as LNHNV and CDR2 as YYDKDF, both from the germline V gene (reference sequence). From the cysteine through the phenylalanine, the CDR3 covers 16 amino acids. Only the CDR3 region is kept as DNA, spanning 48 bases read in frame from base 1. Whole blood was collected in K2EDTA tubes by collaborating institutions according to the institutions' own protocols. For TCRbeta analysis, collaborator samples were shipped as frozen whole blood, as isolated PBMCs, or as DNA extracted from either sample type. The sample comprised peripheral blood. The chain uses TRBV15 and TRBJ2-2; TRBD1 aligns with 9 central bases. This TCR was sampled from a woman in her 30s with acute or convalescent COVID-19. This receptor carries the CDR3 CATSRAGQGNTGELFF. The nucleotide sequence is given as TGTGCCACCAGCAGGGCGGGACAGGGAAACACCGGGGAGCTGTTTTTT.